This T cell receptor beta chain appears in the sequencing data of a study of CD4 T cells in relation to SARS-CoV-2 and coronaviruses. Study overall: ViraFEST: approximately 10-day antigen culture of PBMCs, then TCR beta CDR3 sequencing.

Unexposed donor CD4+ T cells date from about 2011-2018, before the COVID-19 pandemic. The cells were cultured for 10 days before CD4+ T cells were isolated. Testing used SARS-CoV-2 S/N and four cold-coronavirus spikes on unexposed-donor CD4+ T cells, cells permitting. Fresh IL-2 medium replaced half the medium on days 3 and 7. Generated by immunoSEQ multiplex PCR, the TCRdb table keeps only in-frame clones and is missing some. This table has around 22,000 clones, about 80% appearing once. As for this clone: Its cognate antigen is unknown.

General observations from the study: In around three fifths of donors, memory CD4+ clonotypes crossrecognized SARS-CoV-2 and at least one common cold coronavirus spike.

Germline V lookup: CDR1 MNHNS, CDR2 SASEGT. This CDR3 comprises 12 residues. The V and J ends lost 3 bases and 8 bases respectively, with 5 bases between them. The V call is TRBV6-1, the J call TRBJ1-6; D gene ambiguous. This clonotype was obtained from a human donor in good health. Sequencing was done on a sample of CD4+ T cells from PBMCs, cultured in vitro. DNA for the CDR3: TGTGCCAGCAGTGATACAGATTCACCCCTCCACTTT. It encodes CASSDTDSPLHF.